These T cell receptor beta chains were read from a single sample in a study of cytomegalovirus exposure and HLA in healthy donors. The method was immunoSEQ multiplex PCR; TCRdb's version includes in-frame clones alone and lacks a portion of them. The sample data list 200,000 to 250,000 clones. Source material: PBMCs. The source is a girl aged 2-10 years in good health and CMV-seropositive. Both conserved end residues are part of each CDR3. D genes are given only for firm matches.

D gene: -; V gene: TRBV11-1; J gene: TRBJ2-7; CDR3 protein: CASSLGSSYEQYF; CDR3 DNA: TGTGCCAGCAGCTTGGGGAGTTCCTACGAGCAGTACTTC
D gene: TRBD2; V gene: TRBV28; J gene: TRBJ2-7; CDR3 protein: CASSLSGTSGREQYF; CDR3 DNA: TGTGCCAGCAGTTTGTCCGGGACTAGCGGGAGAGAGCAGTACTTC
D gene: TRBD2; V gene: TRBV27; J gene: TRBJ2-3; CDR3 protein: CASSLHLAGDNTQYF; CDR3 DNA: TGTGCCAGCAGTTTACACCTAGCGGGAGACAATACGCAGTATTTT
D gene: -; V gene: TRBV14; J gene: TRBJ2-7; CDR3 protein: CASSQGPAVSSYEQYF; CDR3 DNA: TGTGCCAGCAGCCAAGGGCCAGCGGTTAGCTCCTACGAGCAGTACTTC
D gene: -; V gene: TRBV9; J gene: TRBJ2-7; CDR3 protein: CASSVATSTHEQYF; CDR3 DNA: TGTGCCAGCAGCGTAGCTACGAGTACCCACGAGCAGTACTTC
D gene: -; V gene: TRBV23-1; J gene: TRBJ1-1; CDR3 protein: CASSQSVCGARGDTEAFF; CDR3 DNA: TGCGCCAGCAGTCAATCCGTCTGCGGGGCGCGGGGGGATACTGAAGCTTTCTTT
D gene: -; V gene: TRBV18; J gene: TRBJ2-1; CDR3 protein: CASSPLEAIGEQFF; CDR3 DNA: TGTGCCAGCTCACCACTCGAGGCTATAGGAGAGCAGTTCTTC
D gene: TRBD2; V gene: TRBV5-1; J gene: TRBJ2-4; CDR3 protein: CASSLAGGRAKNIQYF; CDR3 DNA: TGCGCCAGCAGCTTGGCTGGCGGGAGAGCCAAAAACATTCAGTACTTC
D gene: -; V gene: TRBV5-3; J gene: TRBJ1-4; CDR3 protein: CARSLGQGIHEKLFF; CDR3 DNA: TGTGCCAGAAGCTTGGGTCAGGGCATACATGAAAAACTGTTTTTT
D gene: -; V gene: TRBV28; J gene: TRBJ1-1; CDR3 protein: CASSSRVWDTEAFF; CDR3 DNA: TGTGCCAGCAGTTCCAGGGTTTGGGACACTGAAGCTTTCTTT
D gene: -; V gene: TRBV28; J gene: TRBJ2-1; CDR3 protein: CASYGTGTYNEQFF; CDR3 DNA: TGTGCCAGCTATGGAACAGGGACGTACAATGAGCAGTTCTTC
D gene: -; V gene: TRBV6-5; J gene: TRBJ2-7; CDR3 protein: CAGGLGPYEQYF; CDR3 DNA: TGTGCCGGGGGACTGGGACCCTACGAGCAGTACTTC
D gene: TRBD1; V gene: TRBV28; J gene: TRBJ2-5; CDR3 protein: CASRGTGRDQETQYF; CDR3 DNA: TGTGCCAGCAGGGGGACAGGGAGGGACCAAGAGACCCAGTACTTC
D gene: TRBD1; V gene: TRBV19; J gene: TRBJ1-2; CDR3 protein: CASSIDHIWDRNYGYTF; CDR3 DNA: TGTGCCAGTAGTATAGACCATATCTGGGACAGGAACTATGGCTACACCTTC
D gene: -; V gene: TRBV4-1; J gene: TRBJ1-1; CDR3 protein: CASSQDLGENTEAFF; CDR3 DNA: TGCGCCAGCAGCCAAGATCTTGGAGAGAACACTGAAGCTTTCTTT
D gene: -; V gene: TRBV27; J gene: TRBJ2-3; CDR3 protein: CASSLSAGTSSTDTQYF; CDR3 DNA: TGTGCCAGCAGTTTATCGGCCGGGACTTCTAGCACAGATACGCAGTATTTT
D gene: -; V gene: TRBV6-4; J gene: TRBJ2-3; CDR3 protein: CASSDATGGTDTQYF; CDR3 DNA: TGTGCCAGCAGTGACGCGACAGGAGGCACAGATACGCAGTATTTT
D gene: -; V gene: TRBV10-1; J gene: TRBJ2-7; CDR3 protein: CASRGLTYEQYF; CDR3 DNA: TGCGCCAGCAGAGGACTAACCTACGAGCAGTACTTC
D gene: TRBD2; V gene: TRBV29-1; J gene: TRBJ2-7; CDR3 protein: CSVKVLAGDPLYSYEQYF; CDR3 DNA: TGCAGCGTAAAAGTTCTAGCGGGAGATCCCCTTTACTCCTACGAGCAGTACTTC
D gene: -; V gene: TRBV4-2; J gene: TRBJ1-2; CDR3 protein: CASSQGQTNYGYTF; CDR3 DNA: TGTGCCAGCAGCCAAGGTCAAACAAACTATGGCTACACCTTC
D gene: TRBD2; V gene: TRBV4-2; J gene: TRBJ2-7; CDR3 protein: CASSPTERGDYEQYF; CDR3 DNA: TGTGCCAGCAGCCCGACGGAGCGGGGTGACTACGAGCAGTACTTC
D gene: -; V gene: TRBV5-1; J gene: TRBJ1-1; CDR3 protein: CASSRLIMQDTEAFF; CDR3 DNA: TGCGCCAGCAGCCGATTAATTATGCAGGACACTGAAGCTTTCTTT
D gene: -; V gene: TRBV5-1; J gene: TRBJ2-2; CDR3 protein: CASSQGGSLTGELFF; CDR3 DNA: TGCGCCAGCAGCCAAGGGGGAAGTTTGACCGGGGAGCTGTTTTTT
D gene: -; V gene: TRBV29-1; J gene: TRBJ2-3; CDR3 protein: CSIITGKADTQYF; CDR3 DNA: TGCAGCATTATAACAGGGAAGGCAGATACGCAGTATTTT
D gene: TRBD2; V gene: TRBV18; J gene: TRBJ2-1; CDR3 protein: CASSWALQRGPIYNEQFF; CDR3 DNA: TGTGCCAGCTCATGGGCCCTACAGCGGGGCCCAATCTACAATGAGCAGTTCTTC
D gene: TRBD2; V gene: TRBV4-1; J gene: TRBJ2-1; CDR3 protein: CASSQSTGTSELNEQFF; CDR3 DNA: TGCGCCAGCAGCCAATCTACCGGGACTAGCGAGTTGAATGAGCAGTTCTTC
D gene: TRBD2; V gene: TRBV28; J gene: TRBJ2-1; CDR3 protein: CASSPTLKAGGHNEQFF; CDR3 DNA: TGTGCCAGCAGCCCTACCCTCAAAGCGGGAGGGCACAATGAGCAGTTCTTC
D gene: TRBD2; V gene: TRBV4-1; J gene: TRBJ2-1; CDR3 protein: CASSQDGGLAGGPSYNEQFF; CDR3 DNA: TGCGCCAGCAGCCAAGATGGGGGACTAGCGGGAGGGCCTTCCTACAATGAGCAGTTCTTC
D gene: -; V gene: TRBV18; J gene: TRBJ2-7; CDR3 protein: CASSPPARGVEQYF; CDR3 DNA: TGTGCCAGCTCACCACCTGCCAGGGGAGTCGAGCAGTACTTC
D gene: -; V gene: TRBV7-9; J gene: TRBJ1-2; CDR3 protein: CASSSGDRPDGYTF; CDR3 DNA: TGTGCCAGCAGCTCAGGGGACCGGCCGGATGGCTACACCTTC
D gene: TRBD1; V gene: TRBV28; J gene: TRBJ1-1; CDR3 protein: CASSLGQGEGGAFF; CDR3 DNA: TGTGCCAGCAGTTTGGGACAGGGGGAAGGGGGAGCTTTCTTT
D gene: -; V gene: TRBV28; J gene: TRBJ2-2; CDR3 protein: CAVGGANTGELFF; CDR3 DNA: TGTGCCGTGGGTGGAGCGAACACCGGGGAGCTGTTTTTT
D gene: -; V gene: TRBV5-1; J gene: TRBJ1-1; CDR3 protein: CASRPQGNTEAFF; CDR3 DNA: TGCGCCAGCAGGCCACAGGGGAACACTGAAGCTTTCTTT
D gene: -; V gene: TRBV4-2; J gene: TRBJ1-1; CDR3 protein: CASSQRRGMAVGGEYTEAFF; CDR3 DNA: TGTGCCAGCAGCCAAAGACGGGGCATGGCCGTGGGGGGGGAATACACTGAAGCTTTCTTT
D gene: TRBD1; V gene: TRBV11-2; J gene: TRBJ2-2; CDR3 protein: CASSPRGRGTGELFF; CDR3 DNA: TGTGCCAGCAGCCCGAGGGGGCGCGGCACCGGGGAGCTGTTTTTT
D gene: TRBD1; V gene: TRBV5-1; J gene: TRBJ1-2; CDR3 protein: CASSPGTGGGYGYTF; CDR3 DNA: TGCGCCAGCAGCCCCGGGACAGGGGGTGGCTATGGCTACACCTTC
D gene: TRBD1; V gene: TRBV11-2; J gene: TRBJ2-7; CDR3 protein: CASSLGLRTGQDEQYF; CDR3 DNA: TGTGCCAGCAGCTTAGGGCTGAGGACAGGGCAAGACGAGCAGTACTTC
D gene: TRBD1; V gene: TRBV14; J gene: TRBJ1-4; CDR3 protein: CASPSSGGVGTNEKLFF; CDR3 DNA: TGTGCCAGCCCGTCCTCAGGGGGCGTAGGAACTAATGAAAAACTGTTTTTT
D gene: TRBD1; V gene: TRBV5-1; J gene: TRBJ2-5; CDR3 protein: CASSSGTGEGETQYF; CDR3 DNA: TGCGCCAGCAGCTCCGGGACAGGGGAAGGGGAGACCCAGTACTTC
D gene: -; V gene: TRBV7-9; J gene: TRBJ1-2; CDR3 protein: CASSLVSWTANYGYTF; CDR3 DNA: TGTGCCAGCAGCTTAGTTTCTTGGACAGCGAACTATGGCTACACCTTC
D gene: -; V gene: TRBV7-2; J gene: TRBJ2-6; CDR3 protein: CASSLGSSGANVLTF; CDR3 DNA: TGTGCCAGCAGCCTGGGGAGCTCTGGGGCCAACGTCCTGACTTTC
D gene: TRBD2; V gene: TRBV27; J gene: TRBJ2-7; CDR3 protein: CATQLAGNYEQYF; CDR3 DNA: TGTGCCACCCAACTAGCGGGAAACTACGAGCAGTACTTC
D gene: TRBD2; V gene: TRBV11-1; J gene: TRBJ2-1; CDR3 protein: CASSLLGLAGGNEQFF; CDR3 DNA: TGTGCCAGCAGCTTACTGGGACTAGCGGGGGGCAATGAGCAGTTCTTC
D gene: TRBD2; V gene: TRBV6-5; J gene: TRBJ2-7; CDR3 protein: CASRSGGRNEQYF; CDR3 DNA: TGTGCCAGCAGGTCGGGAGGTCGGAACGAGCAGTACTTC
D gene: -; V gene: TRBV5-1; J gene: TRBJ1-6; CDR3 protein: CASSLRGINSPLHF; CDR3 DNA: TGCGCCAGCAGCCTCAGGGGTATCAATTCACCCCTCCACTTT
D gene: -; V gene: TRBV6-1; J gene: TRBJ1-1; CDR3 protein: CASSGQVNTEAFF; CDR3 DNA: TGTGCCAGCAGTGGGCAGGTGAACACTGAAGCTTTCTTT
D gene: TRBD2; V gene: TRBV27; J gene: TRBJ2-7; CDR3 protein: CASRRGTSSTYEQYF; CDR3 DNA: TGTGCCAGCAGGCGAGGGACTAGTTCAACCTACGAGCAGTACTTC
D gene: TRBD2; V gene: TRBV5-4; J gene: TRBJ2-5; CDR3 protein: CASSSLAGVGETQYF; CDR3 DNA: TGTGCCAGCAGCTCTTTAGCGGGAGTAGGGGAGACCCAGTACTTC
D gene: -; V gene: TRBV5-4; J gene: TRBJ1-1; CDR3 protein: CASSLVGTNTEAFF; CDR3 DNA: TGTGCCAGCAGCTTGGTGGGCACTAACACTGAAGCTTTCTTT
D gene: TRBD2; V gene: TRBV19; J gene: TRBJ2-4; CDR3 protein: CASKRGGGTKNIQYF; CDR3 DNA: TGTGCCAGTAAGAGGGGCGGGGGAACCAAAAACATTCAGTACTTC
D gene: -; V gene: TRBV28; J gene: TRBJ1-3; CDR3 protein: CASRRAGTLSGNTIYF; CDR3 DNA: TGTGCCAGCAGGCGAGCGGGGACATTGTCTGGAAACACCATATATTTT
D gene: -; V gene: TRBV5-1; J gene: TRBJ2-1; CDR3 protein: CASSLAGKSGYNEQFF; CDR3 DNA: TGCGCCAGCAGCTTGGCCGGGAAGTCGGGATACAATGAGCAGTTCTTC
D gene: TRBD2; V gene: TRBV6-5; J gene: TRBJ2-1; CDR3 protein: CASSYLAGGINEQFF; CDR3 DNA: TGTGCCAGCAGTTACTTGGCGGGAGGGATAAATGAGCAGTTCTTC
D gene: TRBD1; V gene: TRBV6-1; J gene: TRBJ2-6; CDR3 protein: CAIGQVSGANVLTF; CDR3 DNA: TGCGCCATAGGACAGGTCTCTGGGGCCAACGTCCTGACTTTC
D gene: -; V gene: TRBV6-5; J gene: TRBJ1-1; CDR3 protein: CASSSRRGFLGEAFF; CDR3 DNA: TGTGCCAGCAGTTCCCGCAGGGGCTTTCTGGGAGAAGCTTTCTTT
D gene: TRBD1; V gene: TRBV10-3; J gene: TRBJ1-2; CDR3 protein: CAISNEQGYGYTF; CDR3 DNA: TGTGCCATCAGTAATGAACAGGGGTATGGCTACACCTTC
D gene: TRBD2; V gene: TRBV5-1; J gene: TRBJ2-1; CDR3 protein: CASSPGTSGRNEQFF; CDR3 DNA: TGCGCCAGCAGCCCGGGGACTAGCGGGAGGAACGAGCAGTTCTTC
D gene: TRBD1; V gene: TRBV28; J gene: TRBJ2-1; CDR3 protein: CASSSRRGTDPYNEQFF; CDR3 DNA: TGTGCCAGCAGTTCCCGCAGGGGGACGGATCCCTACAATGAGCAGTTCTTC
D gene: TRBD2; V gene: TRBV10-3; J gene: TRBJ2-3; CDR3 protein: CAIREGTSGPRDTQYF; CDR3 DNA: TGTGCCATCAGGGAGGGGACTAGCGGGCCCAGAGATACGCAGTATTTT
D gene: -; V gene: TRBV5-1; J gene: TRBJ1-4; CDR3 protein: CASSGGAPEKLFF; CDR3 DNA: TGCGCCAGCAGTGGCGGGGCGCCTGAAAAACTGTTTTTT